This TCR beta chain was identified during a study of T-cell memory formation after mild COVID-19. This clonotype was recorded at least ten times. Trimming stripped 2 bases from V and 9 bases from J, with 20 bases between. CDR1 and CDR2 from the germline V gene are SGHVS and FQNEAQ. The CDR3 totals 16 residues. TCRdb re-called the 5' RACE reads through MiXCR, storing one row per CDR3 protein. There are more than 35,000 distinct CDR3 sequences in the sample; about a tenth occur only once, and approximately 10% lies in the top ten. Sequenced material: PBMCs or a T cell subset sorted from them (not recorded which). The chain recombines TRBV7-8 with TRBJ2-1; maybe TRBD1 (6 bases). The sequence derives from an adult woman who had mild COVID-19 (a few samples of this study predate the infection). Cell type and time point are not known. This CDR3 reads CASSLFIPRQGLEQFF. CDR3 DNA sequence: TGTGCCAGCAGCTTATTTATTCCCCGGCAGGGGCTTGAGCAGTTCTTC.